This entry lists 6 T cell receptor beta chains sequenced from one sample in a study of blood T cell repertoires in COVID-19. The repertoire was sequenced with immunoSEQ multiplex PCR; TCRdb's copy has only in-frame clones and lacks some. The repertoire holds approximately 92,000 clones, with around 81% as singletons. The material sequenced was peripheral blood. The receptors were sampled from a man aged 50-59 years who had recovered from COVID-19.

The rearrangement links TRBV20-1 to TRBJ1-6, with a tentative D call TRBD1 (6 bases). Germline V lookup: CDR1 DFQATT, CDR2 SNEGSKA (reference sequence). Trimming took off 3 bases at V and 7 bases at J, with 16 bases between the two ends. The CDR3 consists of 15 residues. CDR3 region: CSASLAGTPNSPLHF. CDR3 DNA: TGCAGTGCTAGTCTCGCCGGGACACCCAATTCACCCCTCCACTTT.

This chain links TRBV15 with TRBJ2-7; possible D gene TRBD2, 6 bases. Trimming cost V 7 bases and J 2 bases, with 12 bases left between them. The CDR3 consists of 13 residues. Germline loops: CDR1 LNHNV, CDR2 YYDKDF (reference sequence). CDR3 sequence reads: CATKRGNTYEQYF. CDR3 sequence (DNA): TGTGCCACCAAACGGGGGAATACCTACGAGCAGTACTTC.

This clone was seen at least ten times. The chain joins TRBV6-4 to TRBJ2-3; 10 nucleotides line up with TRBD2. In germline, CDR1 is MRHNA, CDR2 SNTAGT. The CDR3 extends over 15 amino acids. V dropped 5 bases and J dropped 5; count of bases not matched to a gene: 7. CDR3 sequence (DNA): TGTGCCAGCAGTAAGAGCGGGGGGGCCCAAGATACGCAGTATTTT. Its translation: CASSKSGGAQDTQYF.

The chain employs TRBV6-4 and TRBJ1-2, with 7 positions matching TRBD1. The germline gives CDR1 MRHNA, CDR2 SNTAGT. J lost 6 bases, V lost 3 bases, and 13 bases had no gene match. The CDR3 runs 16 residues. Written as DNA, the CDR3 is TGTGCCAGCAGTGAGACCCCCGAGGACAGGAGGGATGGCTACACCTTC. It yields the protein CASSETPEDRRDGYTF.

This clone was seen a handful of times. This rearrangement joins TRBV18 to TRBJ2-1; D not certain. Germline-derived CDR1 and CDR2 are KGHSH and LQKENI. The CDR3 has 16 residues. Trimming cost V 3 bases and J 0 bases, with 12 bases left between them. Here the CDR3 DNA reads TGTGCCAGCTCACCTACACCCATTGGCTCCTACAATGAGCAGTTCTTC. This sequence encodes CASSPTPIGSYNEQFF.

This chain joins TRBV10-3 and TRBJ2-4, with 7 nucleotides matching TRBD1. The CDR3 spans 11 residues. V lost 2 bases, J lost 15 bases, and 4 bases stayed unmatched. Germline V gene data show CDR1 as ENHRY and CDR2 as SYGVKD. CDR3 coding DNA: TGTGCCATCAGTGAGACAGGGGCCCTGTACTTC. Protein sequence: CAISETGALYF.